This T cell receptor beta chain was recovered during a study of TIL therapy for anti-PD-1-resistant metastatic lung cancer. The immunoSEQ assay was v3. Here immunoSEQ multiplex PCR was the method, and the copy in TCRdb shows in-frame clones only, minus some. The sample has approximately 12,000 clones, about three fifths seen once. This clone has just a few counts. Trimming removed 3 bases from V and 5 bases from J, with 10 bases in between. The CDR3 consists of 13 residues. The germline gives CDR1 MNHNS, CDR2 SASEGT. Time point reported: pre-treatment sample, taken before nivolumab and TIL therapy. Most excised metastases sampled were pleural nodules or supraclavicular lymph nodes.

Source: tumor tissue, taken at baseline. The source is a person aged 30 to 80 with non-small cell lung cancer. V and J are TRBV6-1 and TRBJ1-2; D is possibly TRBD1 (5 bases). The CDR3 coding sequence is TGTGCCAGCAGTGAGGGCGGGGGGTATGGCTACACCTTC. Its protein is CASSEGGGYGYTF.